Sequencing of this T cell receptor (beta chain) was carried out in a study of blood T cell repertoires in COVID-19 (dated by TCRdb to about 2020). About the study as a whole: Samples from collaborators originated in the United States, Italy and Spain and spanned both the acute and convalescent phases of COVID-19. The material from the prospective study consisted of cDNA or gDNA derived from T cells, B-cell-depleted T cells, or PBMCs. Nearly every sample came with metadata listing a de-identified subject ID, COVID-19 status, age in years and sex. A freely available public database, intended as a resource for researchers studying the immune response to SARS-CoV-2, is where the repertoires were released. Where available, HLA class I and class II types were obtained from metadata supplied by the sample provider rather than from assay-based typing. Deeply sampled blood TCRbeta repertoires from subjects exposed to, actively infected with, or recovered from COVID-19 were included in the dataset. The samples were drawn from two sources: the first 160 participants of the ongoing ImmuneRACE study, and fewer than 1,500 subjects contributed by 6 global collaborators. Overall study results and their limits: Clinical and demographic metadata were provided uncurated, with the amount varying by source and participant.

In the germline V gene, CDR1 corresponds to SNHLY and CDR2 to FYNNEI. Germline trimming: 4 bases from V, 0 bases from J; junction bases outside gene matches: 5. Its CDR3 holds 16 amino acids, cysteine through phenylalanine. Just CDR3 DNA is preserved here, 48 bases in frame from base 1. TCRbeta CDR3 regions were amplified from genomic DNA by means of the immunoSEQ Assay, a bias-controlled multiplex PCR. On the study's bioinformatics: Within the assay, amplification of reference gene primers was used to estimate how many nucleated cells each sample contained. To quantify the absolute abundance of each unique TCRbeta CDR3 rearrangement, sequence reads were collapsed and filtered. Productive Simpson clonality was computed per sample as the square root of Simpson's diversity index over productive rearrangements. The table was pulled from immuneACCESS by TCRdb, which kept in-frame rearrangements only. Such tables lose some clones; where checked, under half of the loss comes from unresolved V genes, and the rest has no known cause. For V, J and clone size, that table is used; D and trimming come from the DNA. Across this sample there are a few hundred thousand clones, with roughly 90% seen only once. The ten largest make up about 3.9% of the sample.

Each collaborating institution followed its own protocols to collect whole blood in K2EDTA tubes. Collaborator samples were shipped for TCRbeta analysis as frozen whole blood, isolated PBMCs, or DNA extracted from either sample type. A note on this clone: The antigen this receptor binds is unknown. One base away there is no much larger clone; base qualities are not given.

This receptor was identified in a woman aged 45-65 years with active or convalescent COVID-19. Sequenced material: peripheral blood. The V gene is TRBV2 and the J gene is TRBJ1-5, with 8 central nucleotides matching TRBD1. The CDR3 protein sequence reads: CASSAGQEGSNQPQHF. The sequenced DNA is TGTGCCAGCAGTGCGGGACAGGAAGGTAGCAATCAGCCCCAGCATTTT.